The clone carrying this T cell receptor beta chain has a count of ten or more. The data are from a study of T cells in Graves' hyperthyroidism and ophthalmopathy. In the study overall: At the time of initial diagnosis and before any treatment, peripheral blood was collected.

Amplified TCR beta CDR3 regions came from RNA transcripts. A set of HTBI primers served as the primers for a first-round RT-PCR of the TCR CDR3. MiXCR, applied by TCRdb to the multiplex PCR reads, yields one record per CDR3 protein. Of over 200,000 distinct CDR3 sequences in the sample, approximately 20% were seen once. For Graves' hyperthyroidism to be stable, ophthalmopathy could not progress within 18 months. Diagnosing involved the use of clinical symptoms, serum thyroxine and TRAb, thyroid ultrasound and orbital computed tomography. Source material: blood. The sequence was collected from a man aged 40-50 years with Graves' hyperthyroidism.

The CDR3 DNA reads TGCGCCAGCAGCTTGGCACTGGACACCGGGGAGCTGTTTTTT. Protein product: CASSLALDTGELFF. This chain joins TRBV5-1 and TRBJ2-2; no clear D gene. This CDR3 contains 14 residues. V was trimmed by 0 bases and J by 3 bases, leaving 6 bases between them. The germline V gene encodes CDR1 SGHRS and CDR2 YFSETQ.